This T cell receptor beta chain was captured in a study of cytomegalovirus exposure and HLA in healthy donors. General study results and limits: Reportedly, a later analysis found an Asian-associated ancestry cluster had fewer N-insertions than the roughly 670-donor mean. Most TCR sequences were seen very rarely across donors, but some public TCRs occurred in many.

A multiplex PCR was run with 60 Vbeta primers and 13 Jbeta primers. Sequenced by immunoSEQ multiplex PCR; TCRdb stores in-frame clones only, minus some. Among under 200,000 clones listed, 80% were seen once. The table lists this clone with a few counts. The target antigen is unknown. V lost 3 bases and J lost 5; bases outside the gene matches: 4. Germline lookup yields CDR1 SEHNR and CDR2 FQNEAQ (reference sequence). CDR3 size: 14 residues. The material sequenced was PBMCs. The chain uses TRBV7-9 and TRBJ2-5, with 9 bases identical to TRBD1. The clonotype comes from a woman aged 50 to 60 in good health and CMV-seropositive. CDR3 in amino acids: CASSFDRGGETQYF. For the CDR3, the DNA is TGTGCCAGCAGCTTTGACAGGGGGGGGGAGACCCAGTACTTC.